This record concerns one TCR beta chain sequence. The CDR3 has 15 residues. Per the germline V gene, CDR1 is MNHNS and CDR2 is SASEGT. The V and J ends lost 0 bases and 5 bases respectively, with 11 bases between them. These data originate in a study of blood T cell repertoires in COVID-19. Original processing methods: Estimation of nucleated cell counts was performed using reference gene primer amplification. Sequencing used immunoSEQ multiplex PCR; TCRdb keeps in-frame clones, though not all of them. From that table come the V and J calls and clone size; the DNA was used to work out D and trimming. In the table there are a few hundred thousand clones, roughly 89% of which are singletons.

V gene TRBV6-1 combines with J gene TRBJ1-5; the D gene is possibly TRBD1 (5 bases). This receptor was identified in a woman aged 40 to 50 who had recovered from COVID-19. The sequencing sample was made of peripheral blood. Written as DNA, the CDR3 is TGTGCCAGCAGTGAAGCAGCAGGGTATGATCAGCCCCAGCATTTT. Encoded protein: CASSEAAGYDQPQHF.